This T cell receptor (beta chain) was captured by sequencing in a study of blood T cell repertoires in COVID-19. Turning to the study itself: Spain, Italy and the United States supplied samples that represented acute and convalescent COVID-19.

V trimming: 2 bases; J trimming: 4 bases; junction bases outside the gene matches: 5. Germline V gives CDR1 GTSNPN, CDR2 SVGIG (reference sequence). The CDR3 consists of 16 residues. Profiling relied on immunoSEQ multiplex PCR, and the TCRdb table lists in-frame clones only, not all of them. The sample has under 300,000 clones; about 88% are singletons. The chain carries TRBV30 and TRBJ2-5; 15 positions agree with TRBD2. Sequencing was performed on peripheral blood. The sequence derives from a man younger than 35 with active or convalescent COVID-19. The CDR3 DNA reads TGTGCCTGGAGTTCGGGACTAGCGGGAGGAGCAGAGACCCAGTACTTC. Translating gives CAWSSGLAGGAETQYF.